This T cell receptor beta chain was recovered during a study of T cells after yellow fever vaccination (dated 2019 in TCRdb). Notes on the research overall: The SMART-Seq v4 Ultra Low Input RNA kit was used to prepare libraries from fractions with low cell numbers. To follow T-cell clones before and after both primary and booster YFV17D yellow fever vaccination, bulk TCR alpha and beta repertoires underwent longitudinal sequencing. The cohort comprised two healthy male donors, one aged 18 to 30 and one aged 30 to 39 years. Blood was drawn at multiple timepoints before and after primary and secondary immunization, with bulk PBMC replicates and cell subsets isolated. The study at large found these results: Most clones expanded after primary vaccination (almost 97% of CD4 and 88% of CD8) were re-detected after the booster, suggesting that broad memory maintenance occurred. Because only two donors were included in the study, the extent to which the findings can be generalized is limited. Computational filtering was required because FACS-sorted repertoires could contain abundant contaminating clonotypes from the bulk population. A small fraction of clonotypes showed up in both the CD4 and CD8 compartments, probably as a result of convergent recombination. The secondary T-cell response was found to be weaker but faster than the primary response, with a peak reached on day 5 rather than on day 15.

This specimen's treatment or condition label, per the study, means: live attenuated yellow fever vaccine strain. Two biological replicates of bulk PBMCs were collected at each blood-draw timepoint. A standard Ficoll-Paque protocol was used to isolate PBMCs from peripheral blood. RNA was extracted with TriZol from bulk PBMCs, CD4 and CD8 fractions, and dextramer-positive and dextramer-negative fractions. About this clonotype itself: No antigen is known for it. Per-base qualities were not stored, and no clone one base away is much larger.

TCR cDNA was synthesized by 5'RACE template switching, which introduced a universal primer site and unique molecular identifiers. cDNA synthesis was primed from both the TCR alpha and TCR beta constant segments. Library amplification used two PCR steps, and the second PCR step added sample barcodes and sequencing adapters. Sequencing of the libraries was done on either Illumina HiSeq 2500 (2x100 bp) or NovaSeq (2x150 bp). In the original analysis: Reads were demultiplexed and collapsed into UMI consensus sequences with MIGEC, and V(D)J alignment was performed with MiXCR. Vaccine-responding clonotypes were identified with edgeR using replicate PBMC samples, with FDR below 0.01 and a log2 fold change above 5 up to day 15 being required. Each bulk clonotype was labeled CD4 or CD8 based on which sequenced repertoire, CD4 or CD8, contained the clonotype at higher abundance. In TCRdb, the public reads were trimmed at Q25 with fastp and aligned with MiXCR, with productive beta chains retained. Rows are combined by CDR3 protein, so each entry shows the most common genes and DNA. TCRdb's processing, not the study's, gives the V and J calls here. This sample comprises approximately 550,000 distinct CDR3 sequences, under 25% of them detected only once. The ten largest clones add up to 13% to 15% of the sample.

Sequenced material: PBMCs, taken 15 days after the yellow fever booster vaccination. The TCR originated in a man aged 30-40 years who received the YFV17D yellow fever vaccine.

Read as DNA, the sequence is TGTGCCAGCAGCCCCAGGGGATTAATACCCAACATTCAGTACTTC. Translated, this is CASSPRGLIPNIQYF. In this chain, TRBV28 is recombined with TRBJ2-4; TRBD1 is possibly the D segment (6 matching bases). The germline V gene encodes CDR1 MDHEN and CDR2 SYDVKM. From the cysteine up to the phenylalanine, the CDR3 has a length of 15 residues. Only the CDR3 region is kept as DNA, spanning 45 bases read in frame from base 1. V sheds 6 bases and J sheds 7 bases, leaving 19 bases between their ends.